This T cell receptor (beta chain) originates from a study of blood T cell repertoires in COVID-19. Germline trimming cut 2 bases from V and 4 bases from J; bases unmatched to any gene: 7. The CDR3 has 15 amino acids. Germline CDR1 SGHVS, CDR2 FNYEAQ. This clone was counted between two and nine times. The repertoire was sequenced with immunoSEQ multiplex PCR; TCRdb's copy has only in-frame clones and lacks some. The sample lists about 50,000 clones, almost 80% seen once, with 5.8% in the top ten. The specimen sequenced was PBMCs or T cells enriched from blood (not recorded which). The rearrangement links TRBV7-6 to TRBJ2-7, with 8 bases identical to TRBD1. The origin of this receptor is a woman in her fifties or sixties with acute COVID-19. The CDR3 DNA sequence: TGTGCCAGCAGCTTATCTGACAGGGGATTATACGAGCAGTACTTC. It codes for CASSLSDRGLYEQYF.